The rows below give T cell receptor beta chains drawn from one sample of a study of T cell repertoires in cytomegalovirus infection. TCRdb re-called the reads through MiXCR, storing one row per CDR3 protein. The sample comprises approximately 400,000 distinct CDR3 sequences, approximately 33% of which are singletons, and roughly an eighth rests with the top ten. The specimen was PBMCs. These receptors were collected from a human donor in good health (CMV status not recorded). Some clones in this sample may be carry-over from other donors' samples. Both conserved end residues are part of each CDR3. The order of the fields is D gene, J gene, V gene, clone size, CDR3 protein, CDR3 DNA. The D gene is left open where the match is weak. Part of the rows lack a size; the others show once, few, many or a class for expanded clones.

- TRBJ1-1 TRBV19 few CASSNNRAYTEAFF TGTGCCAGTAGTAATAACAGGGCTTACACTGAAGCTTTCTTT
- TRBJ1-2 TRBV7-8 many CASSLTGVGGGNYGYTF TGTGCCAGCAGCTTAACCGGGGTTGGGGGGGGGAATTATGGCTACACCTTC
TRBD2 TRBJ2-3 TRBV4-2 - CASSQEPGTSGAERDTQYF TGTGCCAGCAGCCAAGAGCCCGGGACTAGCGGGGCCGAGAGAGATACGCAGTATTTT
TRBD1 TRBJ1-3 TRBV4-1 - CASSRGQDGNTIYF TGCGCCAGCAGCCGCGGACAGGACGGAAACACCATATATTTT
TRBD2 TRBJ2-3 TRBV7-4 - CASSFHVRDPRGGTQYF TGTGCCAGCAGCTTCCACGTCCGGGATCCGCGGGGGGGGACGCAGTATTTT
TRBD1 TRBJ2-7 TRBV6-6 - CASSLSWGTANVGHEKYF TGTGCCAGCAGTCTTTCATGGGGGACAGCCAACGTAGGCCACGAGAAGTACTTC
- TRBJ2-7 TRBV6-2/TRBV6-3 - CASKDGGSTYEQYF TGTGCCAGCAAAGACGGGGGTTCAACCTACGAGCAGTACTTC
- TRBJ1-1 TRBV30 once CAWSGTFQGTEAFF TGTGCCTGGAGTGGGACCTTCCAGGGGACTGAAGCTTTCTTT
- TRBJ1-5 TRBV7-8 - CASSVQPPLHSNQPQHF TGTGCCAGCAGCGTCCAACCCCCGCTACATAGCAATCAGCCCCAGCATTTT
- TRBJ1-5 TRBV7-2 many CASSTDRSEYSNQPQHF TGTGCCAGCAGCACCGATCGAAGTGAATATAGCAATCAGCCCCAGCATTTT
- TRBJ1-5 TRBV12-3/TRBV12-4 few CASSLGGQPHHF TGTGCCAGCAGTCTCGGGGGTCAGCCCCATCATTTT
- TRBJ1-4 TRBV7-9 few CASSSRLQRDDNEKLFF TGTGCCAGCAGCTCACGCCTACAGAGGGATGATAATGAAAAACTGTTTTTT
TRBD1 TRBJ2-7 TRBV7-2 many CASSKGTGSLYEQYF TGTGCCAGCAGCAAAGGGACAGGGTCCCTCTACGAGCAGTACTTC
TRBD2 TRBJ2-7 TRBV7-6 - CASSSLQRGFYEQYF TGTGCCAGCAGCTCCCTCCAGCGGGGCTTCTACGAGCAGTACTTC
TRBD1 TRBJ1-4 TRBV7-9 - CASSPDRESEKLFF TGTGCCAGCAGCCCGGACAGGGAAAGTGAAAAACTGTTTTTT
- TRBJ2-5 TRBV5-6 few CASSLRGAETQYF TGTGCCAGCAGCTTGCGGGGGGCAGAGACCCAGTACTTC
TRBD1 TRBJ1-1 TRBV7-2 few CASSFGTGGNTEAFF TGTGCCAGCAGCTTTGGGACAGGGGGGAACACTGAAGCTTTCTTT
- TRBJ1-2 TRBV5-1 - CASSPGRLDYGYTF TGCGCCAGCAGCCCTGGAAGGTTAGACTATGGCTACACCTTC
- TRBJ1-4 TRBV5-5 - CASSFRATNEKLFF TGTGCCAGCAGCTTCAGGGCAACTAATGAAAAACTGTTTTTT
- TRBJ1-2 TRBV6-6 - CASSYPPITGGYTF TGTGCCAGCAGTTACCCCCCAATCACCGGTGGCTACACCTTC
TRBD1 TRBJ2-5 TRBV14 once CASSQAWTGLQETQYF TGTGCCAGCAGCCAAGCCTGGACAGGGCTCCAAGAGACCCAGTACTTC
- TRBJ2-7 TRBV20-1 - CSARDETYEQYF TGCAGTGCTAGAGATGAAACCTACGAGCAGTACTTC
- TRBJ2-3 TRBV7-2 many CASSRGGAVKDTQYF TGTGCCAGCAGCCGAGGGGGGGCGGTAAAAGATACGCAGTATTTT
TRBD1 TRBJ1-1 TRBV7-2 many CASSPSGGSTEAFF TGTGCCAGCAGCCCCTCAGGGGGAAGTACTGAAGCTTTCTTT
- TRBJ1-5 TRBV28 - CASSPRWGIRNQPQHF TGTGCCAGCAGCCCCCGGTGGGGAATTCGCAATCAGCCCCAGCATTTT
TRBD2 TRBJ2-3 TRBV7-6 many CASSFGLAGNTDTQYF TGTGCCAGCAGCTTCGGACTAGCGGGGAACACAGATACGCAGTATTTT
TRBD2 TRBJ2-1 TRBV6-6 few CASTLMSAGDEQFF TGTGCCAGCACCTTGATGTCGGCGGGGGATGAGCAGTTCTTC
TRBD2 TRBJ2-1 TRBV11-1 - CASSLLAGGPYNEQFF TGTGCCAGCAGCCTCCTAGCGGGGGGTCCTTACAATGAGCAGTTCTTC
TRBD2 TRBJ2-2 TRBV7-2 many CASSFSGGRTGELFF TGTGCCAGCAGCTTTAGCGGGGGGAGGACCGGGGAGCTGTTTTTT
- TRBJ1-2 TRBV5-5 few CASSSRRDFYGYTF TGTGCCAGCAGCTCCCGTCGGGACTTCTATGGCTACACCTTC
- TRBJ1-1 TRBV19 few CASSIQYGGSEREAFF TGTGCCAGTAGTATTCAATATGGGGGGTCCGAGCGTGAAGCTTTCTTT
TRBD1 TRBJ1-3 TRBV5-4 - CASSRGGQGGNTIYF TGTGCCAGCAGCCGGGGGGGACAGGGAGGAAACACCATATATTTT
- TRBJ2-6 TRBV6-6 - CASITRLGSNVLTF TGTGCCAGCATCACAAGGTTAGGGTCCAACGTCCTGACTTTC
- TRBJ2-3 TRBV7-2 many CASSLRVSPDTQYF TGTGCCAGCAGCCTCAGGGTATCCCCAGATACGCAGTATTTT
- TRBJ1-1 TRBV12-3/TRBV12-4 - CASTMGRGITEAFF TGTGCCAGCACCATGGGGAGGGGAATCACTGAAGCTTTCTTT
TRBD1 TRBJ1-1 TRBV6-5 - CASRPGQPNTEAFF TGTGCCAGCAGACCGGGACAGCCGAACACTGAAGCTTTCTTT
TRBD1 TRBJ1-1 TRBV6-6 - CASSYQRTGVYTEAFF TGTGCCAGCAGTTACCAACGGACAGGTGTTTACACTGAAGCTTTCTTT
TRBD2 TRBJ2-2 TRBV7-2 many CASSLGGGGKTGELFF TGTGCCAGCAGCTTGGGCGGGGGGGGAAAGACCGGGGAGCTGTTTTTT
TRBD2 TRBJ2-1 TRBV29-1 - CSVEGLAGGTYNEQFF TGCAGCGTTGAAGGTCTAGCGGGGGGGACCTACAATGAGCAGTTCTTC
TRBD2 TRBJ2-5 TRBV12-3/TRBV12-4 - CASSPQAGGPETQYF TGTGCCAGCAGCCCTCAGGCGGGGGGGCCAGAGACCCAGTACTTC
TRBD1 TRBJ1-2 TRBV29-1 - CSVEEGQGNYGYTF TGCAGCGTTGAAGAAGGACAGGGAAACTATGGCTACACCTTC
TRBD2 TRBJ2-7 TRBV4-2 few CASSRDSSGGEQYF TGTGCCAGCAGCCGTGACAGCTCGGGGGGAGAGCAGTACTTC
- TRBJ2-3 TRBV5-8 once CASSKSSAGRDTQYF TGTGCCAGCAGCAAATCTAGCGCCGGGAGAGATACGCAGTATTTT
TRBD1 TRBJ1-5 TRBV7-2 - CASSVGGYSNQPQHF TGTGCCAGCAGCGTAGGGGGCTATAGCAATCAGCCCCAGCATTTT
- TRBJ1-1 TRBV27 - CASSFEDGNTEAFF TGTGCCAGCAGTTTCGAAGACGGGAACACTGAAGCTTTCTTT
- TRBJ1-2 TRBV24-1 - CATSDSHHGYTF TGTGCCACCAGTGATAGCCACCATGGCTACACCTTC
TRBD2 TRBJ2-7 TRBV4-3 few CASSLGLAGIYEQYF TGCGCCAGCAGCCTTGGGCTAGCGGGGATCTACGAGCAGTACTTC
TRBD1 TRBJ2-3 TRBV20-1 once CSARQGAGTDTQYF TGCAGTGCTAGACAGGGGGCTGGCACAGATACGCAGTATTTT
- TRBJ1-1 TRBV12-3/TRBV12-4 many CASSFWGTSLNTEAFF TGTGCCAGCAGTTTTTGGGGGACATCCCTGAACACTGAAGCTTTCTTT
TRBD2 TRBJ2-4 TRBV4-2 - CASSQAALAGGDSQYF TGTGCCAGCAGCCAAGCAGCACTAGCGGGGGGAGACAGTCAGTACTTC
TRBD2 TRBJ2-5 TRBV20-1 - CSARTSGGETQYF TGCAGTGCTAGGACTAGCGGGGGAGAGACCCAGTACTTC
TRBD2 TRBJ2-3 TRBV7-8 many CASSFDSGGSTDTQYF TGTGCCAGCAGCTTTGATAGCGGGGGAAGCACAGATACGCAGTATTTT
TRBD2 TRBJ2-1 TRBV29-1 few CSAHLLAGSYNEQFF TGCAGCGCCCACCTTCTAGCGGGGTCCTACAATGAGCAGTTCTTC
- TRBJ1-5 TRBV6-1 few CASSSERGNQPQHF TGTGCCAGCAGTTCGGAAAGGGGTAATCAGCCCCAGCATTTT